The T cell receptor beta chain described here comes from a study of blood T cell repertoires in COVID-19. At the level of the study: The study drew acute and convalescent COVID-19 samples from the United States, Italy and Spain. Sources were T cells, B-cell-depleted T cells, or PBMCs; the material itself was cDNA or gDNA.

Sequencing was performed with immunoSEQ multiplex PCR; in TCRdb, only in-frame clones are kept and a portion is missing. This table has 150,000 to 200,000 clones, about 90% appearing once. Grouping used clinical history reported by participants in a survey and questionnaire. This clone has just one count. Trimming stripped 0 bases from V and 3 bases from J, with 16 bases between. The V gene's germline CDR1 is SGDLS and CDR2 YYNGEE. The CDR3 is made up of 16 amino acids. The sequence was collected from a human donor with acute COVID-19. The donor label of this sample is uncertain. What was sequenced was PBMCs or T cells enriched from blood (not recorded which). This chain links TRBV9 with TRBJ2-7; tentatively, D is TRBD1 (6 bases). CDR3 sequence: CASSVGGTGTIYEQYF. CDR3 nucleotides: TGTGCCAGCAGCGTAGGTGGGACCGGGACAATCTACGAGCAGTACTTC.